This record looks at one T cell receptor beta chain sequence and its context. Under the authors' procedure: Estimation of nucleated cell counts was performed using reference gene primer amplification. Using immunoSEQ multiplex PCR, the repertoire was profiled, and TCRdb retains in-frame clones only, with some absent. Clone size and the V and J calls come from that table; the DNA yielded D and trimming. This table has about 190,000 clones, around 80% appearing once. The sample comes from a study of blood T cell repertoires in COVID-19. About the research overall: PBMCs, B-cell-depleted T cells, or T cells provided the cDNA or gDNA that made up the material.

This CDR3 contains 18 residues. The source of this sequence is a woman over 75 with COVID-19, enrolled during active disease. The gene calls are TRBV21-1 and TRBJ1-5; TRBD1 is the table's D call, not checked against the DNA. TRBV21-1 is noted as a pseudogene. Source material: peripheral blood. The CDR3 is CASMRGTGWGQANQPQHF. The CDR3 region has the DNA TGTGCCAGCATGAGGGGCACAGGGTGGGGTCAAGCCAATCAGCCCCAGCATTTT.